Sequencing of this T cell receptor (beta chain) was carried out in a study of metastatic and nonmetastatic thyroid tumors. Study information: The comparison covered peripheral blood and tumor or nodule tissue in malignant and benign thyroid patients. Broader study findings: Within blood and tumor, benign nodules reportedly had significantly lower TCR beta diversity than malignant thyroid tumors did.

This clone came up a few times. Its antigen remains unidentified. V shed 5 bases, J shed 1 base, and the junction held 7 bases outside the gene matches. The CDR3 runs 16 residues. Germline loops: CDR1 MNHEY, CDR2 SMNVEV (reference sequence). Until they underwent thyroid surgery, no patient had received any treatment. Per the original data handling: Using the CDR3 differences seen across clinicopathological groups, the authors built a distant-metastasis classifier for papillary thyroid cancer, which was meant to discriminate distant-metastatic patients. TCRdb recomputed clones from the PCR reads via MiXCR. These V and J calls are TCRdb output, not the study's own analysis. The repertoire holds 65,000 or so clones, with roughly 4% as singletons.

The rearrangement joins TRBV27 to TRBJ1-5; TRBD1 aligns across 8 bases. The specimen sequenced was blood. This clonotype was sampled from a female donor with papillary thyroid cancer or a benign thyroid nodule (not recorded which). Some clones in this sample may be carry-over from other donors' samples. CDR3 sequence (DNA): TGTGCCAGCAGTCCCAGGGGGCTGGACAGCAATCAGCCCCAGCATTTT. It translates to CASSPRGLDSNQPQHF.